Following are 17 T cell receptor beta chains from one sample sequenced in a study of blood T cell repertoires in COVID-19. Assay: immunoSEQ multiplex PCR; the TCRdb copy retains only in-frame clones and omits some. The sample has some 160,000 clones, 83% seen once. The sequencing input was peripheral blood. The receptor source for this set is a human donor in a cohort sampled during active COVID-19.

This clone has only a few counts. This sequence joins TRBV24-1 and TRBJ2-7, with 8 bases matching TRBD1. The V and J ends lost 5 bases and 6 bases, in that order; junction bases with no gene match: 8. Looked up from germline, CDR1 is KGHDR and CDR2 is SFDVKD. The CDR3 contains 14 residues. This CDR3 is CATSVAQGAGEQYF. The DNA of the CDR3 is TGTGCCACCAGTGTGGCTCAGGGGGCAGGCGAGCAGTACTTC.

CDR3 sequence: CASSLTGLGVTGELFF. The CDR3 nucleotides read TGTGCCAGCAGTTTGACGGGACTAGGCGTCACCGGGGAGCTGTTTTTT. This chain joins TRBV11-3 and TRBJ2-2, with TRBD2 matching 8 bases. This CDR3 contains 16 residues. V shed 6 bases, J shed 4 bases, and the junction held 10 bases outside the gene matches. CDR1 is SGHNT, CDR2 YENEEA, per germline.

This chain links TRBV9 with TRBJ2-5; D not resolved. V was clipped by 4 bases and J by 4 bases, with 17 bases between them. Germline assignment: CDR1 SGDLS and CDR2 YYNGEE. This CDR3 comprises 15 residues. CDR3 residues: CASSPATLSGETQYF. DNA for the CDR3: TGTGCCAGCAGCCCTGCGACGTTGTCAGGAGAGACCCAGTACTTC.

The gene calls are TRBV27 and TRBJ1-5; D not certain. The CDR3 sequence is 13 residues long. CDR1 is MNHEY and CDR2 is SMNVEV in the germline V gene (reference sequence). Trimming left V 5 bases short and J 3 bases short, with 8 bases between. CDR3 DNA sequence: TGTGCCAGCAGTCCAGGCAACAATCAGCCCCAGCATTTT. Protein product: CASSPGNNQPQHF.

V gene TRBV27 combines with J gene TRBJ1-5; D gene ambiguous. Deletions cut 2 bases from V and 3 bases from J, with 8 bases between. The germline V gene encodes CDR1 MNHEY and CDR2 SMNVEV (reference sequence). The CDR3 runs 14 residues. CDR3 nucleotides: TGTGCCAGCAGTTTACCCGGGTACAATCAGCCCCAGCATTTT. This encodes CASSLPGYNQPQHF.

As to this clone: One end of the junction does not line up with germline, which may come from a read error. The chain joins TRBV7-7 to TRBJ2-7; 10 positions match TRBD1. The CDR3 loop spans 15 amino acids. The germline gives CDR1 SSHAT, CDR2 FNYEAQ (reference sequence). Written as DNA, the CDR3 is TGTGCTAGCAGCTTAGGGACAGGGGAGTACTACGAGCAGTACTTC. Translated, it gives CASSLGTGEYYEQYF. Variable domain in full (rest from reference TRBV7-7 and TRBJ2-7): GAGVSQSPRYKVTKRGQDVTLRCDPISSHATLYWYQQALGQGPEFLTYFNYEAQPDKSGLPSDRFSAERPEGSISTLTIQRTEQRDSAMYRCASSLGTGEYYEQYFGPGTRLTVT.

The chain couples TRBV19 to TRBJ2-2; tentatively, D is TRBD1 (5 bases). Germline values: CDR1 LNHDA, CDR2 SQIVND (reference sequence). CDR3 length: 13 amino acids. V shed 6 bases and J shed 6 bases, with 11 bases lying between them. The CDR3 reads CASSAQGSGELFF. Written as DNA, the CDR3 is TGTGCCAGTAGCGCCCAGGGATCCGGGGAGCTGTTTTTT.

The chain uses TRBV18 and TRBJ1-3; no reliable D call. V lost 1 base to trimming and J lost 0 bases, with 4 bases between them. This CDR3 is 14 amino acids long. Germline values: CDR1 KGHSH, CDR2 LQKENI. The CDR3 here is CASSPLSSGNTIYF. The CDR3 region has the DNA TGTGCCAGCTCACCACTTAGCTCTGGAAACACCATATATTTT.

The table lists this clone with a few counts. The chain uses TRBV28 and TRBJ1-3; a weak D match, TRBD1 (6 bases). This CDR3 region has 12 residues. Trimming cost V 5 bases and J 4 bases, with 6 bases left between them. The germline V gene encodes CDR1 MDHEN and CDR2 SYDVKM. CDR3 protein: CASSQGGNTIYF. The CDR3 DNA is TGTGCCAGCAGTCAGGGGGGAAACACCATATATTTT.

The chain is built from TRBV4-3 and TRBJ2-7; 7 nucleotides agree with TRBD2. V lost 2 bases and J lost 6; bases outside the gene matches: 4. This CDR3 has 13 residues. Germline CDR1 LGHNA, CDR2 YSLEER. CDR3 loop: CASSQLLASEQYF. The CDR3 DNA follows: TGCGCCAGCAGCCAACTACTAGCGAGCGAGCAGTACTTC.

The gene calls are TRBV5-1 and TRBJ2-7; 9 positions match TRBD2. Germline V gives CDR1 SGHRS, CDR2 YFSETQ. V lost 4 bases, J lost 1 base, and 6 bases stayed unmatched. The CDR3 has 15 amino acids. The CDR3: CASSPTSGVSYEQYF. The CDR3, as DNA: TGCGCCAGCAGCCCGACTAGCGGAGTTTCCTACGAGCAGTACTTC.

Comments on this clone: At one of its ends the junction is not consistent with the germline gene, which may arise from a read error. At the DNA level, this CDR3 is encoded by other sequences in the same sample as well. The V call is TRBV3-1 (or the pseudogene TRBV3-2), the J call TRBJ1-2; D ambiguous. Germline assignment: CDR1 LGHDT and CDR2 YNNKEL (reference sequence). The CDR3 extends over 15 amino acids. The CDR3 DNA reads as TGTGCCAGTAGCCAAGGAGCACGGGTCCTCTATGGCTACACCTTC. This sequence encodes CASSQGARVLYGYTF.

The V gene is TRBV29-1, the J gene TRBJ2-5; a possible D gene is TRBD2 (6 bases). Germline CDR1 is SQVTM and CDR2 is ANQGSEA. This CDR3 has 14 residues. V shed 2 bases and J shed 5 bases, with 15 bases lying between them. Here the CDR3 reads CSVESGGMKETQYF. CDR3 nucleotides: TGCAGCGTTGAATCCGGCGGGATGAAGGAGACCCAGTACTTC.

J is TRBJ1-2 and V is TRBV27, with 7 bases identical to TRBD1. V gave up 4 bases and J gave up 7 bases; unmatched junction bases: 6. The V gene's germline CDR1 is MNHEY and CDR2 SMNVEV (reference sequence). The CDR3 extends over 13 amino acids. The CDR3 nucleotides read TGTGCCAGCAGTTACCGGGACAGAGGTGGCTACACCTTC. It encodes CASSYRDRGGYTF.

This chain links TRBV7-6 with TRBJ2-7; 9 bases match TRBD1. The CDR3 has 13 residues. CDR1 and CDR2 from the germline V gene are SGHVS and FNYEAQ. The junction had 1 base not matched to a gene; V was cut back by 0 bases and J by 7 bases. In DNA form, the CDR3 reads TGTGCCAGCAGCTTAGCCGGGACAGGGGAGCAGTACTTC. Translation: CASSLAGTGEQYF.

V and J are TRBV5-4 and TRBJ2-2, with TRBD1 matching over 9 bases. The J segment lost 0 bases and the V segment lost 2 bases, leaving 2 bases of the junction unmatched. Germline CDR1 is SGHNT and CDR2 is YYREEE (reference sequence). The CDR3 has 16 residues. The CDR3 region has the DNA TGTGCCAGCAGCTTAAACAGGGGGCCGAACACCGGGGAGCTGTTTTTT. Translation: CASSLNRGPNTGELFF. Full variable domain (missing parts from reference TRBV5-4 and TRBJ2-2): ETGVTQSPTHLIKTRGQQVTLRCSSQSGHNTVSWYQQALGQGPQFIFQYYREEENGRGNFPPRFSGLQFPNYSSELNVNALELDDSALYLCASSLNRGPNTGELFFGEGSRLTVL.

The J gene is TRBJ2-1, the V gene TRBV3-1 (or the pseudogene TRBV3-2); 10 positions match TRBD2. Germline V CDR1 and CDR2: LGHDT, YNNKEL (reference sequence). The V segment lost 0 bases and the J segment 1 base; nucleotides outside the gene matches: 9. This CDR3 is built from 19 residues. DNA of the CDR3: TGTGCCAGCAGCCAAGATCGGCTAGCGGGAGCGAAATCCTACAATGAGCAGTTCTTC. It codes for CASSQDRLAGAKSYNEQFF.